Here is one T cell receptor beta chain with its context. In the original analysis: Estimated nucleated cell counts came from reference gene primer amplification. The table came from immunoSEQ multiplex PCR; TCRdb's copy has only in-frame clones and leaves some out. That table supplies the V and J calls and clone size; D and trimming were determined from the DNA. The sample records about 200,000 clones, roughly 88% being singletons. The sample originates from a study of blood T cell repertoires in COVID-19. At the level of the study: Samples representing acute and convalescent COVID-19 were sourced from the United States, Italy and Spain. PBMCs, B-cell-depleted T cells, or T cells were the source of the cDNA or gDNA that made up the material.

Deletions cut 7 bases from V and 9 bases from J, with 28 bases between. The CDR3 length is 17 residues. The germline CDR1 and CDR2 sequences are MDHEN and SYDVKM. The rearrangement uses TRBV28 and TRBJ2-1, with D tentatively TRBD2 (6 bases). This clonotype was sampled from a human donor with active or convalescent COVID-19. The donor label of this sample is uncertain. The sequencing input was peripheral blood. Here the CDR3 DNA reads TGTGCCAGCACCCATAGTTTTGGGTTAGGGGCCGGGGGTGAGCAGTTCTTC. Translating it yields CASTHSFGLGAGGEQFF.